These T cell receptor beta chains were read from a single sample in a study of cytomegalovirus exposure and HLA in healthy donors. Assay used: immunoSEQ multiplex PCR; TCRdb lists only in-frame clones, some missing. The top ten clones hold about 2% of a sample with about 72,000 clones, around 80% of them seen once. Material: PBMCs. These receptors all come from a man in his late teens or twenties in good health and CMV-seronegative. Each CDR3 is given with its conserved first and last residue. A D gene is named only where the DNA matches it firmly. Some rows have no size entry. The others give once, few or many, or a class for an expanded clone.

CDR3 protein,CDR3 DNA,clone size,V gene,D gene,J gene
CASSLGGPAGELFF,TGTGCCAGCAGCTTAGGGGGCCCGGCCGGGGAGCTGTTTTTT,.,TRBV5-5,TRBD1,TRBJ2-2
CASSLAAGQGWADTQYF,TGTGCCAGCAGTTTGGCTGCCGGACAGGGTTGGGCAGATACGCAGTATTTT,.,TRBV28,TRBD1,TRBJ2-3
CASSGLAGTQYF,TGCGCCAGCAGCGGACTAGCCGGTACGCAGTATTTT,.,TRBV10-1,TRBD2,TRBJ2-3
CASSSQDLAGVNEQFF,TGTGCCAGTAGTAGCCAAGATCTAGCGGGAGTTAATGAGCAGTTCTTC,once,TRBV19,TRBD2,TRBJ2-1
CSVDGQDGAEAFF,TGCAGCGTGGATGGACAGGATGGCGCTGAAGCTTTCTTT,once,TRBV29-1,TRBD1,TRBJ1-1
CASSLEYEQYF,TGTGCCAGCAGCTTAGAGTACGAGCAGTACTTC,.,TRBV4-2,.,TRBJ2-7
CASSDYGSNQPQHF,TGTGCCAGCAGCGACTACGGGTCCAATCAGCCCCAGCATTTT,.,TRBV9,.,TRBJ1-5
CASSPPNRVGLSYEQYF,TGTGCCAGCTCACCACCGAACAGGGTGGGCCTCTCCTACGAGCAGTACTTC,.,TRBV18,.,TRBJ2-7
CASSQEGQSPLHF,TGTGCCAGCAGCCAAGAGGGACAGTCACCCCTCCACTTT,.,TRBV14,TRBD1,TRBJ1-6
CASRTASNQPQHF,TGTGCCAGTCGGACAGCTAGCAATCAGCCCCAGCATTTT,.,TRBV19,.,TRBJ1-5
CASNRGWSSYEQYF,TGTGCCAGCAACAGGGGTTGGAGCTCCTACGAGCAGTACTTC,.,TRBV28,TRBD1,TRBJ2-7
CASRIGQLYEQYF,TGTGCCAGCAGGATCGGACAGCTCTACGAGCAGTACTTC,.,TRBV27,.,TRBJ2-7
CASSFRGLTEAFF,TGTGCCAGCAGTTTTAGAGGGCTTACTGAAGCTTTCTTT,.,TRBV28,.,TRBJ1-1
CASSSGSLYEQYF,TGTGCCAGCAGCTCAGGGTCCCTCTACGAGCAGTACTTC,.,TRBV6-6,.,TRBJ2-7
CASSLDFHPLLSPRAFF,TGTGCCAGCAGCTTAGATTTTCACCCACTGTTATCCCCGAGGGCTTTCTTT,.,TRBV7-6,.,TRBJ1-1
CASSPSRGSYEQYF,TGTGCCAGCAGCCCATCGAGGGGGTCCTACGAGCAGTACTTC,once,TRBV11-3,.,TRBJ2-7
CASSPNTGGIETQYF,TGTGCCAGCAGCCCCAACACAGGGGGCATAGAGACCCAGTACTTC,.,TRBV5-8,TRBD1,TRBJ2-5